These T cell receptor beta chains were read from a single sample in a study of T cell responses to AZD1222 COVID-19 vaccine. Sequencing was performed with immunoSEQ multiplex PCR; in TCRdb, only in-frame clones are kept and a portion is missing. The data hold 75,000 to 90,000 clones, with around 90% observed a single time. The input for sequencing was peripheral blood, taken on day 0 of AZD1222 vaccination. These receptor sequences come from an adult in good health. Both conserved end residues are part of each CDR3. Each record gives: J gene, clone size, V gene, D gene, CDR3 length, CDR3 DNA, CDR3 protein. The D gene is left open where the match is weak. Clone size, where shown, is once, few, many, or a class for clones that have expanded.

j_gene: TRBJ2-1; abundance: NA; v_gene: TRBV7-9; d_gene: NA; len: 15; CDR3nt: TGTGCCAGCAGCTTAGATGGCGCCCCCGAGGGTGAGCAGTTCTTC; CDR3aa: CASSLDGAPEGEQFF
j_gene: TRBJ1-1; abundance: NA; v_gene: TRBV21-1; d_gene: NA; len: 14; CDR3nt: TGTGCCAGCAGCACCAGACAGGGGTGCCGTGAAGCTTTCTTT; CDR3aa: CASSTRQGCREAFF
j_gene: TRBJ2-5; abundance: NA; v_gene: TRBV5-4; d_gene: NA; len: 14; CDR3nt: TGTGCCAGCAGCTTGTACCACTCCCAAGAGACCCAGTACTTC; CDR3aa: CASSLYHSQETQYF
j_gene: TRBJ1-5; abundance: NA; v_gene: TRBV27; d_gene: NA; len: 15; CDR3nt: TGTGCCAGCAGTTTGAAGGGGAGCGGTTGGCAGCCCCAGCATTTT; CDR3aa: CASSLKGSGWQPQHF
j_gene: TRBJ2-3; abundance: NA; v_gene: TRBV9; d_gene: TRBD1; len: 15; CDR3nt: TGTGCCAGCAGCGGACCGGGACAGAGCACAGATACGCAGTATTTT; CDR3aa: CASSGPGQSTDTQYF
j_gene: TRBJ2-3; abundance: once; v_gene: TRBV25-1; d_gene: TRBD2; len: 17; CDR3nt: TGTGCCAGCAGTGCCCAGACTAGCGGGATCCACGCAGATACGCAGTATTTT; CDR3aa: CASSAQTSGIHADTQYF
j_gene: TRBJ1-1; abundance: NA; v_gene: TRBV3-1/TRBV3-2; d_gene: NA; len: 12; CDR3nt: TGTGCCAGCACCCGGGGTAACACTGAAGCTTTCTTT; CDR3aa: CASTRGNTEAFF
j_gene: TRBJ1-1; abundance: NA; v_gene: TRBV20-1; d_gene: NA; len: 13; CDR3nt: TGCAGTGCTAGTCTGTCAGGGGAGGCTGAAGCTTTCTTT; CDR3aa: CSASLSGEAEAFF
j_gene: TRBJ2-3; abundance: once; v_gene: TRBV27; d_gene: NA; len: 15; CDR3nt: TGTGCCAGCAGTTTAGGTCTAGTGCACACAGATACGCAGTATTTT; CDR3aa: CASSLGLVHTDTQYF
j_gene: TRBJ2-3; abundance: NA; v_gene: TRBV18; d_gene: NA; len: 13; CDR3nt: TGTGCCAGCTCGACGACAGGCACAGATACGCAGTATTTT; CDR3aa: CASSTTGTDTQYF
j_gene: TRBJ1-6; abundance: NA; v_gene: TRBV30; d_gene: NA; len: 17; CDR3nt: TGTGCCTGGAGAGCCTTGGTCTCACTCCGAGATAATTCACCCCTCCACTTT; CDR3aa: CAWRALVSLRDNSPLHF
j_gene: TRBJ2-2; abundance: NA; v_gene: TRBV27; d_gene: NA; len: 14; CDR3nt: TGTGCCAGCAGTCCCAGGGTAGTTACCGGGGAGCTGTTTTTT; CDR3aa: CASSPRVVTGELFF
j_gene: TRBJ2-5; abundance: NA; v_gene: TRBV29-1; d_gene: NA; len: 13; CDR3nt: TGCAGCGTACTGGACGCCTTCCAAGAGACCCAGTACTTC; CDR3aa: CSVLDAFQETQYF
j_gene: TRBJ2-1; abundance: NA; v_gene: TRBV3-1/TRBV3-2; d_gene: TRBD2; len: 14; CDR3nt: TGTGCCAGCAGCGGGACTAGCGGCTACAATGAGCAGTTCTTC; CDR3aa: CASSGTSGYNEQFF
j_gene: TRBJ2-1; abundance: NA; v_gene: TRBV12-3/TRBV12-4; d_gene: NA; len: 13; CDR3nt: TGTGCCAGCAGTTTAGGGCAGATCGATGAGCAGTTCTTC; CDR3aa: CASSLGQIDEQFF
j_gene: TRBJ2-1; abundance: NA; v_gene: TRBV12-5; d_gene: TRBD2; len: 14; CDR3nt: TGTGCTAGTGGTTTGGTCGGGGGGGCCTTTGAGCAGTTCTTC; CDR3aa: CASGLVGGAFEQFF
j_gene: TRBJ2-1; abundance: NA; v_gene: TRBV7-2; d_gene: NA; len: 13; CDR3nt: TGTGCCAGCAGCTTGGACAGAGACAATGAGCAGTTCTTC; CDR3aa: CASSLDRDNEQFF
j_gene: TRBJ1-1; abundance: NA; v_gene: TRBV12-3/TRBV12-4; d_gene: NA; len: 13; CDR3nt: TGTGCCAGCAGTTGGGACCATAACACTGAAGCTTTCTTT; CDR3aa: CASSWDHNTEAFF
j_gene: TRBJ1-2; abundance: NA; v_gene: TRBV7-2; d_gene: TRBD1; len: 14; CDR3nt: TGTGCCAGCAGCTTAGAAGGGGGCGTGGATGGCTACACCTTC; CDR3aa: CASSLEGGVDGYTF
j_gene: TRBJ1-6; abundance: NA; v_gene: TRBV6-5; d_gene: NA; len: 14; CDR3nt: TGTGCCAGCAGGACCGGGACGGGTATTTCACCCCTCCACTTT; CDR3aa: CASRTGTGISPLHF
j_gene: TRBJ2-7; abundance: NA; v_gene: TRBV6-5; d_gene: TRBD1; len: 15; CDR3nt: TGTGCCAGCAGTTACGGTGGGACAGGCTCCTACGAGCAGTACTTC; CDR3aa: CASSYGGTGSYEQYF
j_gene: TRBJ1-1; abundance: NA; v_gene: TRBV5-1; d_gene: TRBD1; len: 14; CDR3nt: TGCGCCAGCAGCTCTGAACGGACAGGGCCTGAAGCTTTCTTT; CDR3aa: CASSSERTGPEAFF
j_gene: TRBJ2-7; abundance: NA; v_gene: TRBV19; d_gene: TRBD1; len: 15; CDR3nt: TGTGCCAGTAGTGCCCCGACAGGGCCCCCCTACGAGCAGTACTTC; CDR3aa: CASSAPTGPPYEQYF
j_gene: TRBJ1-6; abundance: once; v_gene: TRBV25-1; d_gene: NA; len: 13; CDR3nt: TGTGCCAGCAATACAGTCCCCGACGCACCCCTCCACTTT; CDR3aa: CASNTVPDAPLHF
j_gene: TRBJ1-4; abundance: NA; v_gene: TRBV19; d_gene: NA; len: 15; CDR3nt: TGTGCCAGTAGTATGAGACAGCTTGCTAATGAAAAACTGTTTTTT; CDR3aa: CASSMRQLANEKLFF
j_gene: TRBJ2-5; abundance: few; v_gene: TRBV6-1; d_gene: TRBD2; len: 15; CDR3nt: TGTGCCAGCAGTGAACTAGCGGGAGGGCAAGAGACCCAGTACTTC; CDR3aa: CASSELAGGQETQYF
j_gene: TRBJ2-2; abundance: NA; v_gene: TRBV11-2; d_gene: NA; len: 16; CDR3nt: TGTGCCAGCAGCTTAGGGCCCAGCGGGAACACCGGGGAGCTGTTTTTT; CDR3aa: CASSLGPSGNTGELFF
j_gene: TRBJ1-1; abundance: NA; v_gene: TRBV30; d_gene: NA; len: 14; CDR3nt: TGTGCCTGGGGGGAGGGAAGTCGGTACACTGAAGCTTTCTTT; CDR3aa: CAWGEGSRYTEAFF
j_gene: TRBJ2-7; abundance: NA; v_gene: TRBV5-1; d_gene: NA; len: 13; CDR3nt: TGCGCCAGCAGGGACACCGCTTCCTACGAGCAGTACTTC; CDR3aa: CASRDTASYEQYF
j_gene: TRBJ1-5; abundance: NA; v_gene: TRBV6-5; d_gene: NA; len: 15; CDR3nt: TGTGCCAGCAGTCCCTCGTGGGGTTATGAGCAGCCCCAGCATTTT; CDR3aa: CASSPSWGYEQPQHF
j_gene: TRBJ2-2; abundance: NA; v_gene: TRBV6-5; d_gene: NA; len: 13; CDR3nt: TGTGCCAGCACCTATTCGGGAACCGGGGAGCTGTTTTTT; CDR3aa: CASTYSGTGELFF
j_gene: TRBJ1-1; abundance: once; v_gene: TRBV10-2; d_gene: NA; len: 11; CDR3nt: TGCGCCAGTGTAGGGGGGACTGAAGCTTTCTTT; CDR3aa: CASVGGTEAFF